This T cell receptor beta chain was identified during a study of cytomegalovirus exposure and HLA in healthy donors. V shed 2 bases and J shed 6 bases, with 12 bases lying between them. The CDR3 consists of 14 residues. Germline V gene sequence: CDR1 SGHDT, CDR2 YYEEEE. PCR involved 60 Vbeta and 13 Jbeta primers. The data were produced by immunoSEQ multiplex PCR, yet TCRdb's version contains in-frame clones alone and is incomplete. The sample lists some 200,000 clones, about two thirds seen once, with 2% to 3% in the top ten. This clone has more than one count but fewer than ten. The clonotype comes from a middle-aged man in good health and CMV-seropositive. The V call is TRBV5-6, the J call TRBJ1-5; D remains unclear. Sequencing input: PBMCs. CDR3 sequence (DNA): TGTGCCAGCAGCTTCCTCGGGGAGCGTCAGCCCCAGCATTTT. Encoded protein: CASSFLGERQPQHF.